This TCR beta chain emerged from a study of cytomegalovirus exposure and HLA in healthy donors. The wider study: According to later analysis, the same platform produced the approximately 120 validation and approximately 630 first-cohort repertoires. Findings and caveats of the study: Some TCR beta chains (around 180 of them) were listed as cytomegalovirus-associated. In vitro work confirmed that a few CMV-associated chains recognize CMV antigens.

The CDR3 runs to 16 residues. In germline, CDR1 is SGHDT, CDR2 YYEEEE. The V gene lost 0 bases and the J gene lost 1 base, with 13 bases spanning the gap. These donors were members of the approximately 110-subject validation cohort, a group separate from the approximately 670-subject first cohort. Comment on this clone: Its target is not known.

The data were produced by immunoSEQ multiplex PCR, yet TCRdb's version contains in-frame clones alone and is incomplete. Of some 85,000 clones in the sample, 95% to 96% were seen once. The rearrangement links TRBV5-6 to TRBJ1-2; D might be TRBD1 (6 bases). This TCR derives from a woman younger than 35 in good health and CMV-seronegative. The sequenced material came from PBMCs. CDR3 bases: TGTGCCAGCAGCTTGGCCGGTCGCAGGGGTAACTATGGCTACACCTTC. Protein sequence: CASSLAGRRGNYGYTF.